The 18 T cell receptor beta chains below all came from one sample that was sequenced in a study of OX40 agonist ivuxolimab in advanced cancers. Profiled with immunoSEQ multiplex PCR; TCRdb holds only in-frame clones, not every one. The sample consists of more than 65,000 clones, about nine tenths of them appearing once. The material was CD4+ or CD8+ T cells sorted from blood, obtained in a trial of the OX40 agonist ivuxolimab. The receptors shown here come from an adult with an advanced solid tumor such as melanoma, head and neck, liver or kidney cancer.

V and J are TRBV9 and TRBJ2-7; TRBD2 might be the D (6 bases). Between the trimmed V and J ends, which lost 0 bases and 5 bases, there was a span of 18 bases. Germline assignment: CDR1 SGDLS and CDR2 YYNGEE. The CDR3 is 16 residues long. The chain's CDR3 is CASSVVGGAGLDEQYF. DNA of the CDR3: TGTGCCAGCAGCGTAGTAGGCGGGGCTGGTTTAGACGAGCAGTACTTC.

This clone came up once. The chain employs TRBV2 and TRBJ1-1; TRBD1 aligns across 8 bases. This CDR3 region has 14 residues. Germline V gene data show CDR1 as SNHLY and CDR2 as FYNNEI. Germline trimming cut 8 bases from V and 1 base from J; bases unmatched to any gene: 6. The CDR3 DNA follows: TGTGCCAGCGCCCGGGACAGGTCGAACACTGAAGCTTTCTTT. This translates into CASARDRSNTEAFF.

The rearrangement joins TRBV5-4 to TRBJ1-6; possibly TRBD1 for D (5 bases). V lost 0 bases to trimming and J lost 8 bases, with 15 bases between them. Germline CDR1 SGHNT, CDR2 YYREEE (reference sequence). The CDR3 has 16 residues. CDR3 sequence: CASSLARGGRDSPLHF. The CDR3 DNA follows: TGTGCCAGCAGCTTGGCGAGGGGAGGGAGAGATTCACCCCTCCACTTT. The variable domain in full, completed from reference TRBV5-4 and TRBJ1-6, reads ETGVTQSPTHLIKTRGQQVTLRCSSQSGHNTVSWYQQALGQGPQFIFQYYREEENGRGNFPPRFSGLQFPNYSSELNVNALELDDSALYLCASSLARGGRDSPLHFGNGTRLTVT.

This clone showed up just a few times. The genes are TRBV19 and TRBJ2-7; 9 positions agree with TRBD2. V trimming: 5 bases; J trimming: 0 bases; junction bases outside the gene matches: 5. This CDR3 is 15 amino acids long. Germline CDR1 is LNHDA and CDR2 is SQIVND (reference sequence). The CDR3 DNA is TGTGCCAGTAGTCTCGAGCGGGGGGACTCCTACGAGCAGTACTTC. Translating gives CASSLERGDSYEQYF.

This clone is deemed medium-sized (0.01 to 0.1%). V gene TRBV30 combines with J gene TRBJ2-3; D is ambiguous. The CDR3 covers 11 residues. The germline gives CDR1 GTSNPN, CDR2 SVGIG (reference sequence). The ends were cut back, 1 base at V and 6 bases at J, with 5 bases in the middle. DNA for the CDR3: TGTGCCTGGAGTGGTTCGGATACGCAGTATTTT. Encoded protein: CAWSGSDTQYF.

This clone appeared a single time. In DNA, the CDR3 is TGTGCCAGCAGCTTGACAGTTAACACTGAAGCTTTCTTT. Protein product: CASSLTVNTEAFF. The rearrangement links TRBV5-5 to TRBJ1-1; D unresolved. Trimming took 1 base from V and 2 from J, leaving 6 bases between them. The V gene's germline CDR1 is SGHKS and CDR2 YYEKEE (reference sequence). The CDR3 consists of 13 residues.

In this sample, this clone turned up a few times. The chain uses TRBV9 and TRBJ1-1; D is ambiguous. The CDR3 is made up of 14 amino acids. Trimming cost V 5 bases and J 0 bases, with 11 bases left between them. Germline V gene lookup returns CDR1 SGDLS and CDR2 YYNGEE. DNA for the CDR3: TGTGCCAGCAGTATGACACCGATGAACACTGAAGCTTTCTTT. Protein product: CASSMTPMNTEAFF.

The DNA of the CDR3 is TGTGCCAGCAGCGGGGGGGCTGGCACTGAAGCTTTCTTT. This gives the protein CASSGGAGTEAFF. The rearrangement joins TRBV7-6 to TRBJ1-1; D may be TRBD1 (6 bases). Trimming left V 5 bases short and J 4 bases short, with 11 bases between. CDR1 and CDR2 from the germline V gene are SGHVS and FNYEAQ. CDR3 length: 13 residues.

The chain is built from TRBV6-6 and TRBJ2-5, with D possibly matching TRBD2 (6 bases). V lost 6 bases and J lost 1, with 18 bases in between. The CDR3 is made up of 16 amino acids. Germline CDR1 MNHNY, CDR2 SVGAGI (reference sequence). The CDR3 DNA sequence: TGTGCCAGCAGCGGCGGGTGGGGGGAGCTCCAAGAGACCCAGTACTTC. Its translation: CASSGGWGELQETQYF.

This chain connects TRBV5-1 to TRBJ2-1; 7 bases match TRBD1. The ends lost 4 bases at V and 8 bases at J; junction bases unmatched: 6. Germline values: CDR1 SGHRS, CDR2 YFSETQ. This CDR3 region has 13 residues. Here the CDR3 reads CASSGGQVDEQFF. The DNA of the CDR3 is TGCGCCAGCAGCGGAGGACAGGTCGATGAGCAGTTCTTC.

The chain carries TRBV6-1 and TRBJ2-7; TRBD2 matches at 12 bases. Trimming cost V 6 bases and J 3 bases; bases outside gene matches: 6. The germline CDR1 and CDR2 sequences are MNHNS and SASEGT. The CDR3 has 15 residues. For the CDR3, the DNA is TGTGCCAGCAGGTCGGCTAGCGGGGGGGTCTACGAGCAGTACTTC. This encodes CASRSASGGVYEQYF.

This chain uses TRBV6-6 with TRBJ2-3, with D unresolved. V was clipped by 2 bases and J by 4 bases, with 7 bases between them. CDR1 is MNHNY, CDR2 SVGAGI, per germline (reference sequence). The CDR3 has 13 amino acids. CDR3 amino acids: CASSYEGPDTQYF. For the CDR3, the DNA is TGTGCCAGCAGTTACGAAGGGCCAGATACGCAGTATTTT.

V is TRBV28 and J is TRBJ1-3; TRBD1 matches 8 bases. V gave up 3 bases and J gave up 4 bases; unmatched junction bases: 8. This CDR3 has 16 amino acids. In germline, CDR1 is MDHEN, CDR2 SYDVKM. The CDR3 spells CASSFSSRGLGNTIYF. In nucleotides, the CDR3 is TGTGCCAGCAGTTTCTCCTCCAGGGGGCTGGGAAACACCATATATTTT. The whole variable domain, filled in from reference TRBV28 and TRBJ1-3, reads DVKVTQSSRYLVKRTGEKVFLECVQDMDHENMFWYRQDPGLGLRLIYFSYDVKMKEKGDIPEGYSVSREKKERFSLILESASTNQTSMYLCASSFSSRGLGNTIYFGEGSWLTVV.

The chain has TRBV27 and TRBJ1-2, with 8 bases that match TRBD1. The V gene end was trimmed by 9 bases and the J gene end by 2 bases; junction bases not matched to a gene: 11. The V gene's germline CDR1 is MNHEY and CDR2 SMNVEV (reference sequence). The CDR3 runs to 15 residues. The CDR3 DNA follows: TGTGCCAGTTCAGGCGTCGGACAGGGAAACTATGGCTACACCTTC. Protein: CASSGVGQGNYGYTF.

The rearrangement links TRBV7-2 to TRBJ2-7, with D maybe TRBD2 (7 bases). The CDR3 consists of 14 residues. V lost 3 bases to trimming and J lost 2 bases, with 11 bases between them. Germline assignment: CDR1 SGHTA and CDR2 FQGNSA. DNA of the CDR3: TGTGCCAGCAGCTTCCAAGGGGGGGCCTACGAGCAGTACTTC. This codes for CASSFQGGAYEQYF.

This chain links TRBV28 with TRBJ1-3; TRBD1 might be the D (5 bases). V lost 7 bases, J lost 9 bases, and 13 bases lay in between. In germline, CDR1 is MDHEN, CDR2 SYDVKM. This CDR3 spans 12 amino acids. The CDR3, as DNA: TGTGCCAGCAATCCAAGGCAGGGCACCATATATTTT. It yields the protein CASNPRQGTIYF.

CDR3 sequence: CASSLADGPSPLHF. CDR3 DNA: TGTGCCAGCAGCTTGGCGGACGGCCCGTCGCCCCTCCACTTT. The genes are TRBV5-4 and TRBJ1-6; D ambiguous. V lost 0 bases, J lost 13 bases, and 14 bases lay in between. CDR1 is SGHNT and CDR2 is YYREEE in the germline V gene (reference sequence). This CDR3 region has 14 residues.

The V gene is TRBV5-1, the J gene TRBJ2-1; 9 bases match TRBD2. Germline V gene data show CDR1 as SGHRS and CDR2 as YFSETQ. Trimming removed 6 bases from V and 7 bases from J; junction bases left unmatched: 11. The CDR3 contains 15 residues. Here the CDR3 reads CASIPGQAGGNEQFF. The CDR3 coding sequence is TGCGCCAGCATCCCCGGACAAGCGGGGGGTAATGAGCAGTTCTTC.